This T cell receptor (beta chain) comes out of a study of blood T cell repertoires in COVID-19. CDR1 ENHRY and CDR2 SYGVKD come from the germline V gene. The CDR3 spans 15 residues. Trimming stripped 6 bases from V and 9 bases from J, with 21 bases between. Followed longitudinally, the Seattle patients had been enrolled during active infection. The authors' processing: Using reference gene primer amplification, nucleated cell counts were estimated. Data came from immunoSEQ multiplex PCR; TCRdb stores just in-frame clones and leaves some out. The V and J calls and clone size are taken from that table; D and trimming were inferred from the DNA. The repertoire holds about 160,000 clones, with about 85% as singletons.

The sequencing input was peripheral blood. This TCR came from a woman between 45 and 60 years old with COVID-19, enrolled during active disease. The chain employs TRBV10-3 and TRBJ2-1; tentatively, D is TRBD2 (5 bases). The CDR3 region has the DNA TGTGCCATCAGATGGAGCGCGGACTCCCACGGTGAGCAGTTCTTC. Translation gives CAIRWSADSHGEQFF.